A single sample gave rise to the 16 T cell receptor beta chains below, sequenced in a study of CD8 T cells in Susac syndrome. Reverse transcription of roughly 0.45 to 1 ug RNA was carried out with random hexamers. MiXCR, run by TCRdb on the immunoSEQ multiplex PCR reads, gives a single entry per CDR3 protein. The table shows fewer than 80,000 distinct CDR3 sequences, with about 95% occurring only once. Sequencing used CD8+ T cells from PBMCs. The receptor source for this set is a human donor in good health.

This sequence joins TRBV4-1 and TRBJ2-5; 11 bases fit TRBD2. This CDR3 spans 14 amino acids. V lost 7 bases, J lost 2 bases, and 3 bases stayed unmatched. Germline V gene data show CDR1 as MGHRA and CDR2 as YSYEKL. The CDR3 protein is CASNLAGGQETQYF. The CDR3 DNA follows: TGCGCCAGCAACTTAGCGGGGGGGCAAGAGACCCAGTACTTC.

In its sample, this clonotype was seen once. CDR3 residues: CASSFQGGSYNEQFF. For the CDR3, the DNA is TGCGCCAGCAGCTTCCAGGGGGGCTCCTACAATGAGCAGTTCTTC. The chain is built from TRBV5-1 and TRBJ2-1; tentative D call: TRBD1 (7 bases). The germline V gene encodes CDR1 SGHRS and CDR2 YFSETQ. V was clipped by 2 bases and J by 0 bases, with 9 bases between them. The CDR3 contains 15 residues.

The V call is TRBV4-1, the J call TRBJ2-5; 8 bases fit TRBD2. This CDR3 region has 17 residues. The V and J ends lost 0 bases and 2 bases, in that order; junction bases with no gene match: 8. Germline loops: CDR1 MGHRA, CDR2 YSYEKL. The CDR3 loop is CASSQESGGLDQETQYF. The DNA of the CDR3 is TGCGCCAGCAGCCAAGAAAGCGGGGGCCTCGATCAAGAGACCCAGTACTTC.

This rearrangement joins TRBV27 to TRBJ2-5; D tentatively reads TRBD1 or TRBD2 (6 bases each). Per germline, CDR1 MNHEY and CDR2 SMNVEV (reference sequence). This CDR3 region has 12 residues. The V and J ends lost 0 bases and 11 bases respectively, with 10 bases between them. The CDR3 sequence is CASSLSGGGQYF. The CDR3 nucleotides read TGTGCCAGCAGTTTATCCGGGGGCGGTCAGTACTTC.

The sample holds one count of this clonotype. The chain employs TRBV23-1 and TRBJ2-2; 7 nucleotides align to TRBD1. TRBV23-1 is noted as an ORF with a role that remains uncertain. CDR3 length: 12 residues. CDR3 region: CAGGQNTGELFF. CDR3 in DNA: TGCGCAGGGGGCCAGAACACCGGGGAGCTGTTTTTT.

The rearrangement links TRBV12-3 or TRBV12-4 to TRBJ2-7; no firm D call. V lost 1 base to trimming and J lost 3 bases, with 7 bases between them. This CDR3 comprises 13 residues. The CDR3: CASSLESLYEQYF. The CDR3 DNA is TGTGCCAGCAGTTTAGAATCCCTCTACGAGCAGTACTTC.

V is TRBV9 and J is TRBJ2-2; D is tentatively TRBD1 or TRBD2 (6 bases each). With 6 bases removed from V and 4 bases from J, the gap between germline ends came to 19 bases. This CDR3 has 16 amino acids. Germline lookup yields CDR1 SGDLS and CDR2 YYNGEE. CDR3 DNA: TGTGCCAGCAACCCCTTTGAGGGGGGTTCCACCGGGGAGCTGTTTTTT. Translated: CASNPFEGGSTGELFF. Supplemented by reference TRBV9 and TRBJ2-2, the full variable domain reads DSGVTQTPKHLITATGQRVTLRCSPRSGDLSVYWYQQSLDQGLQFLIQYYNGEERAKGNILERFSAQQFPDLHSELNLSSLELGDSALYFCASNPFEGGSTGELFFGEGSRLTVL.

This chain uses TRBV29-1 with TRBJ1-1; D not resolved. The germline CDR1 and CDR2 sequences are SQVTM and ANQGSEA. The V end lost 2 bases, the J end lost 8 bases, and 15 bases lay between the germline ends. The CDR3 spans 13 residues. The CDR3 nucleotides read TGCAGCGTTGAACCTCCGGGAGCAGAGGAAGCTTTCTTT. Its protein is CSVEPPGAEEAFF.

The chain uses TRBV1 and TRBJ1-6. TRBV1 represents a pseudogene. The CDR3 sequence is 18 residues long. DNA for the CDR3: TGCACCAGCAGCCAAGATCGAGAGGAGAGCTCCTATAATTCACCCCTCCACTTT. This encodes CTSSQDREESSYNSPLHF.

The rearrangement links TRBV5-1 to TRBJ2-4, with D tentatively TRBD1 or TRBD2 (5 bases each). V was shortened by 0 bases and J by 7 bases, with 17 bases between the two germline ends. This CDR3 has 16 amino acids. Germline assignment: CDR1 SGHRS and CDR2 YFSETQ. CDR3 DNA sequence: TGCGCCAGCAGCTTGGGTACCGGGACCGCGAATAACATTCAGTACTTC. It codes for CASSLGTGTANNIQYF. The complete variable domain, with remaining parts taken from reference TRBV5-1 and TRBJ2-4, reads KAGVTQTPRYLIKTRGQQVTLSCSPISGHRSVSWYQQTPGQGLQFLFEYFSETQRNKGNFPGRFSGRQFSNSRSEMNVSTLELGDSALYLCASSLGTGTANNIQYFGAGTRLSVL.

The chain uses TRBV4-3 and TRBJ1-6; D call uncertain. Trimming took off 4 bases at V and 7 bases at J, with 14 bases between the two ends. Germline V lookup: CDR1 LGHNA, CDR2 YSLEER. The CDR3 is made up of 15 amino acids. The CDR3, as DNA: TGCGCCAGCAGCCTCGTGGCAGGAGAAAATTCACCCCTCCACTTT. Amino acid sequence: CASSLVAGENSPLHF.

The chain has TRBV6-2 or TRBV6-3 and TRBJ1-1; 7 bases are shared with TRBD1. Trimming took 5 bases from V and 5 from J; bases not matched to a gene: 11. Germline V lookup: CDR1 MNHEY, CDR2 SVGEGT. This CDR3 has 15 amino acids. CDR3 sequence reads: CASSDRQGDITEAFF. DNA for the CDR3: TGTGCCAGCAGTGACCGACAGGGTGATATAACTGAAGCTTTCTTT.

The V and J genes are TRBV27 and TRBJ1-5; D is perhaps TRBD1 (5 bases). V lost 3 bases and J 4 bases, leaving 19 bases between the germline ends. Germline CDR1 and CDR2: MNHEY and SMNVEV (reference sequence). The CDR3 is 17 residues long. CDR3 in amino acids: CASSLFGPAEGNQPQHF. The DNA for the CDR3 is TGTGCCAGCAGTTTGTTCGGCCCCGCAGAGGGGAATCAGCCCCAGCATTTT.

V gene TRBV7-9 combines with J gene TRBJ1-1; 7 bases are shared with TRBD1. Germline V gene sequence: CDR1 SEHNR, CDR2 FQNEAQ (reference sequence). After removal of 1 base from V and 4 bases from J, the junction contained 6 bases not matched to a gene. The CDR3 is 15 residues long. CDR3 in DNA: TGTGCCAGCAGCTTAGGGGAGGGGGCGTTCACTGAAGCTTTCTTT. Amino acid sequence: CASSLGEGAFTEAFF.

CDR3 sequence: CASIQKTGPQPQHF. The CDR3 DNA reads as TGTGCCAGCATTCAGAAGACAGGCCCCCAGCCCCAGCATTTT. The chain is built from TRBV6-5 and TRBJ1-5, with a possible D match to TRBD1 (6 bases). The V gene lost 7 bases and the J gene lost 7 bases, with 17 bases spanning the gap. The CDR3 totals 14 residues. The germline V gene has CDR1 MNHEY and CDR2 SVGAGI.

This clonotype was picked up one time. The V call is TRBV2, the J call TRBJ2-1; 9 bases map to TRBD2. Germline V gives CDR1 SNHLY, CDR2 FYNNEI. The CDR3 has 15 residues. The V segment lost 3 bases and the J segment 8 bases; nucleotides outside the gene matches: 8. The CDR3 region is CASSDLAGGPHEQFF. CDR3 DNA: TGTGCCAGCAGTGATCTCGCGGGGGGGCCCCATGAGCAGTTCTTC.